Presented here are 12 T cell receptor beta chains from one specimen sequenced in a study of blood T cells in healthy people across ages (dated by TCRdb to between 2015 and 2017). Receptors were amplified or captured by 5' RACE. The reads were generated on an Illumina HiSeq 2500. A second PCR of about 6 to 12 cycles was run with a J-beta primer mix and a sample-barcoded 5' primer. TCRdb trimmed the raw reads at Q25, called clones with MiXCR and kept productive beta chains. Each CDR3 protein gets just one entry, which takes the most common genes and DNA from the rows behind it. The sample table holds roughly 900,000 distinct CDR3 sequences, of which around 48% were seen once. Around an eighth of the sample is in the top ten clones. The sample taken for sequencing was blood. Receptors originate from a man younger than 40 in good health.

The chain has TRBV13 and TRBJ2-3; TRBD1 aligns across 8 bases. The V and J ends lost 6 bases and 3 bases, in that order; junction bases with no gene match: 8. The CDR3 runs to 15 residues. Per germline, CDR1 PRHDT and CDR2 FYEKMQ (reference sequence). The CDR3 here is CASRDRDRRTDTQYF. DNA for the CDR3: TGTGCCAGCAGAGACCGGGACAGGAGAACAGATACGCAGTATTTT.

V and J are TRBV29-1 and TRBJ2-3, with TRBD2 as a possible D gene (5 bases). In germline, CDR1 is SQVTM, CDR2 ANQGSEA. V shed 2 bases and J shed 1 base, with 10 bases lying between them. The CDR3 has 14 amino acids. CDR3: CSVEKGRGTDTQYF. The CDR3 bases are TGCAGCGTTGAAAAAGGGAGAGGCACAGATACGCAGTATTTT.

To note about this clonotype: A much larger clone sits a single nucleotide away, making a read error possible. The chain employs TRBV7-9 and TRBJ2-1; D might be TRBD1 (5 bases). V lost 2 bases and J lost 5, with 10 bases in between. The germline V gene has CDR1 SEHNR and CDR2 FQNEAQ (reference sequence). The CDR3 sequence is 14 residues long. The DNA for the CDR3 is TGTGCCAGCAGCTTAAGGACAAACGACAATGAGCAGTTCTTC. This encodes CASSLRTNDNEQFF. The variable domain in full, completed from reference TRBV7-9 and TRBJ2-1, reads DTGVSQNPRHKITKRGQNVTFRCDPISEHNRLYWYRQTLGQGPEFLTYFQNEAQLEKSRLLSDRFSAERPKGSFSTLEIQRTEQGDSAMYLCASSLRTNDNEQFFGPGTRLTVL.

This clonotype occurred a few times. The rearrangement uses TRBV6-2 or TRBV6-3 and TRBJ2-5; TRBD2 agrees at 9 bases. Germline values: CDR1 MNHEY, CDR2 SVGEGT. Trimming at V came to 10 bases and at J to 2 bases, leaving 11 bases not matched to a gene. CDR3 length: 15 residues. Here the CDR3 reads CATSGPSGVQETQYF. The CDR3 DNA is TGTGCCACCTCGGGACCTAGCGGGGTTCAAGAGACCCAGTACTTC.

Note on this clonotype: An end of the junction differs from the germline gene, which may be a read error. CDR3 residues: CGSSQDRQSNQPQHF. The CDR3 DNA sequence: TGTGGCAGCAGCCAAGACCGGCAGAGCAATCAGCCCCAGCATTTT. The V and J genes are TRBV4-2 and TRBJ1-5; D is undetermined. CDR1 is LGHNA, CDR2 YNFKEQ, per germline. The CDR3 covers 15 residues.

This chain connects TRBV30 to TRBJ2-1; D gene uncertain. In germline, CDR1 is GTSNPN, CDR2 SVGIG (reference sequence). V gave up 1 base and J gave up 1 base, with 5 bases separating them. This CDR3 has 13 amino acids. The CDR3 region has the DNA TGTGCCTGGAGTGGGGGTTCCTACAATGAGCAGTTCTTC. It specifies CAWSGGSYNEQFF.

The CDR3 protein is CASSLEAGQGQETQYF. The DNA of the CDR3 is TGTGCCAGCAGCTTAGAAGCGGGACAGGGTCAAGAGACCCAGTACTTC. The chain combines TRBV7-8 with TRBJ2-5; 9 positions agree with TRBD1. CDR3 length equals 16 residues. Per germline, CDR1 SGHVS and CDR2 FQNEAQ. After removal of 1 base from V and 2 bases from J, the junction contained 5 bases not matched to a gene.

This chain connects TRBV28 to TRBJ2-1, with unresolved D. The CDR3 has 11 residues. The V gene lost 7 bases and the J gene lost 8 bases, with 9 bases spanning the gap. Germline loops: CDR1 MDHEN, CDR2 SYDVKM. CDR3 sequence: CASTSPYEQFF. As DNA, the CDR3 is TGTGCCAGCACATCCCCGTATGAGCAGTTCTTC.

The chain is built from TRBV4-1 and TRBJ2-3; TRBD1 matches 7 bases. Germline CDR1 reads MGHRA; CDR2 reads YSYEKL. The CDR3 totals 16 residues. The V and J ends lost 4 bases and 2 bases, in that order; junction bases with no gene match: 9. The CDR3 nucleotides read TGCGCCAGCAGCCCCCGGGACAGCTTACACACAGATACGCAGTATTTT. This translates into CASSPRDSLHTDTQYF.

This clonotype was picked up a small number of times. The chain has TRBV28 and TRBJ1-2, with D hard to call. Germline V gene sequence: CDR1 MDHEN, CDR2 SYDVKM. The CDR3 covers 15 residues. Trimming pared 7 bases from V and 4 bases from J, leaving 19 bases between. CDR3 sequence reads: CASTTPGWGAYGYTF. The CDR3 bases are TGTGCCAGCACTACGCCGGGTTGGGGTGCCTATGGCTACACCTTC.

This clonotype has just a few counts. CDR3 sequence (DNA): TGTGCCAGCAGCTTAGATCGAGGTAGCCACGAGCAGTACTTC. It encodes CASSLDRGSHEQYF. The J gene is TRBJ2-7, the V gene TRBV7-9; unclear D gene. This CDR3 contains 14 residues. The V gene's germline CDR1 is SEHNR and CDR2 FQNEAQ (reference sequence). Trimming cost V 1 base and J 5 bases, with 12 bases left between them.

This chain uses TRBV7-2 with TRBJ2-3, with 7 positions matching TRBD2. V lost 3 bases to trimming and J lost 4 bases; unmatched junction nucleotides: 13. The CDR3 spans 17 residues. CDR1 and CDR2 from the germline V gene are SGHTA and FQGNSA. CDR3 region: CASSLWVSGAGADTQYF. CDR3 nucleotides: TGTGCCAGCAGCTTGTGGGTCAGCGGGGCTGGCGCAGATACGCAGTATTTT. The full variable domain, in which reference TRBV7-2 and TRBJ2-3 provide the parts outside the CDR3, is GAGVSQSPSNKVTEKGKDVELRCDPISGHTALYWYRQSLGQGLEFLIYFQGNSAPDKSGLPSDRFSAERTGGSVSTLTIQRTQQEDSAVYLCASSLWVSGAGADTQYFGPGTRLTVL.